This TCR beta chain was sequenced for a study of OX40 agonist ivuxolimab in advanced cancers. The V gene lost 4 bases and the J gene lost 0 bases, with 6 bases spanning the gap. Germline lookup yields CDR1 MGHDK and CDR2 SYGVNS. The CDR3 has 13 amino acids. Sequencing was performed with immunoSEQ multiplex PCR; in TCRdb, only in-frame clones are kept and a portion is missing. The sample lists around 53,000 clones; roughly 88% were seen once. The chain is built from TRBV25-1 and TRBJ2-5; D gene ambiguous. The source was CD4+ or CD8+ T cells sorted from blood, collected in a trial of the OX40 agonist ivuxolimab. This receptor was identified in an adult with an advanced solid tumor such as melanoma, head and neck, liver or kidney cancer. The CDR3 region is CASSGQYQETQYF. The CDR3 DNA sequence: TGTGCCAGCAGTGGGCAGTACCAAGAGACCCAGTACTTC.